What follows is one T cell receptor (beta chain) and its context. The antigen remains undetermined. This record comes from a study of glioma-infiltrating T cells after dendritic cell vaccination. Study at large: Glioblastoma patients came from Phase I and II dendritic cell vaccination trials. Autologous tumor lysate-pulsed dendritic cell vaccination was given between the early 2000s and the early 2010s. The study's findings and limits: No direct clonality-survival link was found; a diverse polyclonal response may matter.

Per the germline V gene, CDR1 is SGHTA and CDR2 is FQGTGA. After removal of 1 base from V and 6 bases from J, the junction contained 6 bases not matched to a gene. This CDR3 region has 16 residues. Amplification used 60 V beta primers and 13 J beta primers. Assay used: immunoSEQ multiplex PCR; TCRdb lists only in-frame clones, some missing. Found here are around 67,000 clones, around 86% of them singletons; the top ten hold roughly 8.2%. This sequence joins TRBV7-3 and TRBJ2-1, with TRBD2 matching 10 bases. Here the sequenced sample was blood, taken before dendritic cell vaccination. The clonotype originates from a human donor with glioblastoma. The CDR3 DNA sequence: TGTGCCAGCAGCTTAATCCTAGCGGGGGTGGGCAATGAGCAGTTCTTC. It is translated as CASSLILAGVGNEQFF. Full variable domain (missing parts from reference TRBV7-3 and TRBJ2-1): GAGVSQTPSNKVTEKGKYVELRCDPISGHTALYWYRQSLGQGPEFLIYFQGTGAADDSGLPNDRFFAVRPEGSVSTLKIQRTERGDSAVYLCASSLILAGVGNEQFFGPGTRLTVL.